The entry below describes one TCR beta chain. The target antigen is unknown. Deep-level running was used for the assay. Genomic DNA from each subset was divided evenly over several immunoSEQ plates. The repertoire was sequenced with immunoSEQ multiplex PCR; TCRdb's copy has only in-frame clones and lacks some. Among around 480,000 clones listed, 75% to 80% were seen once. The data were taken from a study of shared clonotypes between healthy human individuals. Study-level findings and limits: It was only blood that was sampled, and tissue repertoires likely differ.

Germline-derived CDR1 and CDR2 are SGHRS and YFSETQ. The length of the CDR3 is 16 residues. Trimming stripped 0 bases from V and 4 bases from J, with 15 bases between. Each unsorted sample relied on around 100 million PBMCs as its source of genomic DNA. The sequenced material came from PBMCs. The chain combines TRBV5-1 with TRBJ2-3; no clear D gene. This clonotype was sampled from a woman aged 40 to 50 in good health. Some clones in this sample may be carry-over from other donors' samples. The CDR3: CASSLAGLGSADTQYF. The CDR3 bases are TGCGCCAGCAGCTTGGCGGGTCTAGGATCAGCAGATACGCAGTATTTT. The entire variable domain, with the rest obtained from reference TRBV5-1 and TRBJ2-3, is as follows: KAGVTQTPRYLIKTRGQQVTLSCSPISGHRSVSWYQQTPGQGLQFLFEYFSETQRNKGNFPGRFSGRQFSNSRSEMNVSTLELGDSALYLCASSLAGLGSADTQYFGPGTRLTVL.